The TCR beta chain under discussion was sequenced for a study of T cell responses to AZD1222 COVID-19 vaccine. Sequenced by immunoSEQ multiplex PCR; TCRdb stores in-frame clones only, minus some. The sample contains approximately 67,000 clones, approximately 83% of which appear only once. This specimen consisted of peripheral blood, obtained 28 days after the second AZD1222 dose. The source of this sequence is an adult who received the AZD1222 COVID-19 vaccine.

The CDR3 spells CASSIRQGNQPQHF. CDR3 nucleotide sequence: TGTGCCAGTAGTATCAGGCAGGGAAATCAGCCCCAGCATTTT. V and J are TRBV19 and TRBJ1-5; D may be TRBD1 (5 bases). This CDR3 comprises 14 residues. CDR1 LNHDA and CDR2 SQIVND come from the germline V gene (reference sequence). Trimming stripped 3 bases from V and 4 bases from J, with 10 bases between.